The clone carrying this TCR beta chain was picked up many times. Its antigen is unidentified. This record belongs to a study of neurological immune-mediated disorders. Points from the study as a whole: HTLV-1-associated myelopathy ranked highest for TCR clonal expansion and multiple sclerosis lowest, beneath healthy controls.

The cDNA was produced through 5'RACE with 10-nucleotide random UMIs. One entry per CDR3 protein, called by TCRdb with MiXCR from the 5' RACE reads. The repertoire holds around 49,000 distinct CDR3 sequences, with around 13% as singletons. The V end was cut by 1 base, the J end by 1 base, with 10 bases between. Germline CDR1 SGHNT, CDR2 YENEEA. The CDR3 sequence is 16 residues long. Sample time point: longitudinal time-point 2. V usage is TRBV11-3 and J usage is TRBJ1-4; no firm D call. Sample: PBMCs. This clonotype was sampled from a male donor with HTLV-1-associated myelopathy (HAM/TSP). CDR3 coding DNA: TGTGCCAGCAGCTTAGCCCGTCTCGGAACTAATGAAAAACTGTTTTTT. Translation gives CASSLARLGTNEKLFF. Full variable domain (missing parts from reference TRBV11-3 and TRBJ1-4): EAGVVQSPRYKIIEKKQPVAFWCNPISGHNTLYWYLQNLGQGPELLIRYENEEAVDDSQLPKDRFSAERLKGVDSTLKIQPAELGDSAVYLCASSLARLGTNEKLFFGSGTQLSVL.